This entry describes one T cell receptor (beta chain). Its antigen is not identified. CDR1 and CDR2 (germline): PRHDT, FYEKMQ (reference sequence). J was trimmed by 3 bases and V by 2 bases; bases with no gene match: 4. The CDR3 is made up of 15 amino acids. The sample comes from a study of early stage breast cancer tumors. Whole-study context: About 70% of the 16 invasive tumors were ER+, PR+ and HER2-. Eight ER+/PR+/HER2- tumors were invasive ductal; a few were invasive lobular.

Study-wide points: Commonly generated sequences made up most enriched TCRB sequences shared between patients.

Each sample had two DNA replicates, about 0.47 ug blood or about 1.5 ug tissue. This table comes from immunoSEQ multiplex PCR, and its TCRdb copy is limited to in-frame clones, with some not included. The sample has nearly 25,000 clones; approximately 67% are singletons. Sequences were obtained from breast tumor tissue. This chain joins TRBV13 and TRBJ2-5; 9 bases match TRBD2. The source is a person aged 55 to 69 with breast cancer. The CDR3 DNA sequence: TGTGCCAGCAGCTTAAGGGCTAGCGGGAAAGAGACCCAGTACTTC. It is translated as CASSLRASGKETQYF.